Presented here are 3 T cell receptor beta chains from one specimen sequenced in a study of T cell clonality in common variable immunodeficiency. Whole-study results and caveats: Common variable immunodeficiency TCR beta sequences reportedly had fewer deletions and N-nucleotide insertions.

Profiling relied on immunoSEQ multiplex PCR, and the TCRdb table lists in-frame clones only, not all of them. Observed in the sample are some 12,000 clones, none of them singletons. The antigens of these receptors remain unknown. Material for sequencing was peripheral blood mononuclear cells. The receptor source for this set is a human donor with common variable immunodeficiency.

Points on this clone: The read ends 3 residues early relative to the CDR3; the germline J gene fills the gap. This sequence joins TRBV2 and TRBJ2-7; 7 bases are a match to TRBD1. The V gene's germline CDR1 is SNHLY and CDR2 FYNNEI. V gave up 7 bases and J gave up 1 base; unmatched junction bases: 10. The CDR3 loop spans 15 amino acids. This CDR3 reads CASTFDRVKSYEQYF. CDR3 bases read: TGTGCCAGCACCTTTGACAGGGTTAAATCCTACGAG.

For this clone: The sequenced fragment ends 3 residues before the CDR3 boundary, so the rest is inferred from the germline J gene. This chain uses TRBV18 with TRBJ1-3; D unclear. The CDR3 consists of 15 residues. The V end was cut by 5 bases, the J end by 0 bases, with 11 bases between. CDR1 is KGHSH, CDR2 LQKENI, per germline. CDR3 DNA, as far as it was read: TGTGCCAGCTCAACGGGGTTCGGCTCTGGAAACACC. Translated: CASSTGFGSGNT. The whole CDR3 protein is CASSTGFGSGNTIYF. Looking up the rest from reference TRBV18 and TRBJ1-3 gives the full variable domain: NAGVMQNPRHLVRRRGQEARLRCSPMKGHSHVYWYRQLPEEGLKFMVYLQKENIIDESGMPKERFSAEFPKEGPSILRIQQVVRGDSAAYFCASSTGFGSGNTIYFGEGSWLTVV.

This clone was observed at least ten times. The CDR3 end lies 3 residues beyond the end of the read and is filled in from the germline J gene. The chain recombines TRBV2 with TRBJ1-1, with D possibly TRBD1 on 6 matching bases. The CDR3 is 12 amino acids. Germline CDR1 and CDR2: SNHLY and FYNNEI. CDR3 amino acids: CASSGITGIAFF. The part of the CDR3 DNA that was read is TGTGCCAGCAGTGGCATCACAGGGATC.